This TCR beta chain derives from a study of tumor and adjacent non-tumor tissue in lung cancer. Turning to the study itself: Histology: 12 adenocarcinoma, a couple of squamous cell carcinoma, 1 small cell lung cancer.

Germline CDR1 and CDR2: SNHLY and FYNNEI. V shed 6 bases and J shed 2 bases, with 10 bases lying between them. This CDR3 comprises 14 residues. Three rounds of nested PCR, following a modified ARM-PCR protocol, produced the TCRbeta library. TCRdb ran MiXCR on the multiplex PCR reads and lists one entry per CDR3 protein. Of around 70,000 distinct CDR3 sequences in the sample, about 60% are singletons; the top ten hold just over 20%. This sample's RNA came from whole unsorted tissue. Chemotherapy-naive patients with new lung cancer underwent thoracic surgery in China, August–late 2014. Sequenced: lung tumor tissue. J is TRBJ2-2 and V is TRBV2, with D unresolved. This receptor was taken from a man in his fifties with non-small cell lung cancer. CDR3 bases: TGTGCCAGCAGGGACCGTCCAAACACCGGGGAGCTGTTTTTT. Encoded protein: CASRDRPNTGELFF.